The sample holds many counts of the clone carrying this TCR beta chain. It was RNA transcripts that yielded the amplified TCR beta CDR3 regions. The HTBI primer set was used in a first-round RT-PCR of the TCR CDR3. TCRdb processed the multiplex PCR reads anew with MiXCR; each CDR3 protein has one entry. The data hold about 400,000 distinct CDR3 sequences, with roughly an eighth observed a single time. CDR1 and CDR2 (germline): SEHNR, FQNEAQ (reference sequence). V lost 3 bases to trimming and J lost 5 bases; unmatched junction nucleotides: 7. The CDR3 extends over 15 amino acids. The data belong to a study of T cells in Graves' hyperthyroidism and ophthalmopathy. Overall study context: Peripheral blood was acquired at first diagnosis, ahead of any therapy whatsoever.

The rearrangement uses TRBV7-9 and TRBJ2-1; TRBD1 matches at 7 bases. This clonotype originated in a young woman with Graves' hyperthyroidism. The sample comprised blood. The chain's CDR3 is CASSLSLDRHNEQFF. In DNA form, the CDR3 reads TGTGCCAGCAGCTTGAGCCTGGACAGGCACAATGAGCAGTTCTTC. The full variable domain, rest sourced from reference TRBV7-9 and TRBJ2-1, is DTGVSQNPRHKITKRGQNVTFRCDPISEHNRLYWYRQTLGQGPEFLTYFQNEAQLEKSRLLSDRFSAERPKGSFSTLEIQRTEQGDSAMYLCASSLSLDRHNEQFFGPGTRLTVL.